This T cell receptor (beta chain) comes out of a study of cytomegalovirus exposure and HLA in healthy donors. Study details: A later analysis reported the same platform for the roughly 120 validation repertoires and the 666 first-cohort repertoires.

The repertoire was sequenced with immunoSEQ multiplex PCR; TCRdb's copy has only in-frame clones and lacks some. Seen here are 130,000 to 150,000 clones, approximately 88% observed once, and the top ten hold over 3%. The CDR3 contains 11 residues. Trimming left V 2 bases short and J 7 bases short, with 5 bases between. The V gene's germline CDR1 is MNHEY and CDR2 SVGAGI. The source is a woman under 30 in good health and CMV-seropositive. V usage is TRBV6-5 and J usage is TRBJ1-2, with D unresolved. What was sequenced was PBMCs. This CDR3 is CASSYGTGYTF. As DNA, the CDR3 is TGTGCCAGCAGTTACGGCACTGGCTACACCTTC.